The 26 T cell receptor beta chains below come from one sample, sequenced in a study of shared clonotypes between healthy human individuals. This table comes from immunoSEQ multiplex PCR, and its TCRdb copy is limited to in-frame clones, with some not included. The repertoire holds roughly 530,000 clones, 90% to 96% seen once, with less than 0.06% in the top ten. The sequenced material came from naive CD4+ T cells sorted from blood. The subset: CD45RA+ positively selected. These TCRs come from a young woman in good health.

This chain links TRBV11-2 with TRBJ1-1; TRBD1 is a possible D gene (5 bases). Germline V gives CDR1 SGHAT, CDR2 FQNNGV. The V gene lost 2 bases and the J gene lost 1 base, with 11 bases spanning the gap. The CDR3 sequence is 15 residues long. The CDR3 reads CASSLTQGTNTEAFF. CDR3 DNA sequence: TGTGCCAGCAGCTTAACGCAGGGTACGAACACTGAAGCTTTCTTT.

The V call is TRBV19, the J call TRBJ1-2, with D tentatively TRBD1 (5 bases). This CDR3 spans 15 amino acids. Trimming removed 5 bases from V and 4 bases from J, with 17 bases in between. Germline V gene sequence: CDR1 LNHDA, CDR2 SQIVND (reference sequence). The CDR3 DNA reads TGTGCCAGTAGTCTTCCGGGGGGTTCGGGCTATGGCTACACCTTC. It translates to CASSLPGGSGYGYTF.

This clone appeared a single time. This sequence joins TRBV7-3 and TRBJ1-2; D is ambiguous. The CDR3 has 15 amino acids. Germline CDR1 is SGHTA and CDR2 is FQGTGA. The V gene lost 5 bases and the J gene lost 5 bases, with 18 bases spanning the gap. In DNA, the CDR3 is TGTGCCAGCAGCCCCTCGGACTGGAACGATTATGGCTACACCTTC. It specifies CASSPSDWNDYGYTF.

The V and J genes are TRBV27 and TRBJ1-2, with a possible D match to TRBD1 (5 bases). CDR1 and CDR2 from the germline V gene are MNHEY and SMNVEV (reference sequence). The CDR3 extends over 11 amino acids. V lost 6 bases to trimming and J lost 5 bases, with 7 bases between them. In DNA form, the CDR3 reads TGTGCCAGCAGCCCAGGGTATGGCTACACCTTC. Protein product: CASSPGYGYTF.

The J gene is TRBJ2-2, the V gene TRBV9, with TRBD1 identical over 8 bases. Germline V gives CDR1 SGDLS, CDR2 YYNGEE. With 3 bases clipped from V and 8 bases from J, the junction kept 9 bases outside the gene matches. The CDR3 has 15 amino acids. CDR3 bases: TGTGCCAGCAGCGCTACGAGGACAGGGTCTGGGGAGCTGTTTTTT. Translating gives CASSATRTGSGELFF.

This sequence joins TRBV6-6 and TRBJ2-7; TRBD1 aligns across 7 bases. CDR3 length equals 16 residues. CDR1 and CDR2 (germline): MNHNY, SVGAGI (reference sequence). V gave up 0 bases and J gave up 2 bases; unmatched junction bases: 7. Here the CDR3 DNA reads TGTGCCAGCAGTTACTCCTTCGGACAGGTAACCTACGAGCAGTACTTC. Translated: CASSYSFGQVTYEQYF.

DNA of the CDR3: TGCGCCAGCAGCTCCCACAATCCTTTGGGGGGATGGGTCCACAATGAGCAGTTCTTC. Amino acid sequence: CASSSHNPLGGWVHNEQFF. V gene TRBV5-1 combines with J gene TRBJ2-1; D perhaps matches TRBD2 (6 bases). Per the germline V gene, CDR1 is SGHRS and CDR2 is YFSETQ. The CDR3 runs 19 residues. Trimming cost V 3 bases and J 5 bases, with 27 bases left between them.

The chain couples TRBV28 to TRBJ1-3; D is uncertain. The V and J ends lost 7 bases and 3 bases respectively, with 13 bases between them. The CDR3 sequence is 14 residues long. CDR1 is MDHEN, CDR2 SYDVKM, per germline. CDR3 amino acids: CASKPGLSGNTIYF. The CDR3 region has the DNA TGTGCCAGCAAGCCCGGGCTCAGTGGAAACACCATATATTTT.

The chain carries TRBV6-5 and TRBJ1-1, with D maybe TRBD1 (5 bases). V was trimmed by 0 bases and J by 10 bases, leaving 12 bases between them. This CDR3 contains 13 residues. The germline CDR1 and CDR2 sequences are MNHEY and SVGAGI. The CDR3 DNA reads TGTGCCAGCAGTTACTCTGACAGTCGGTCAGCTTTCTTT. Its translation: CASSYSDSRSAFF.

The CDR3 loop is CASSLGSKGGSGNTIYF. CDR3 sequence (DNA): TGTGCCAGCAGCCTAGGCTCGAAAGGGGGCTCTGGAAACACCATATATTTT. The rearrangement uses TRBV7-2 and TRBJ1-3; D might be TRBD1 (6 bases). Germline V gene lookup returns CDR1 SGHTA and CDR2 FQGNSA. V dropped 5 bases and J dropped 0 bases, with 17 bases sitting between them. CDR3 size: 17 residues.

The DNA of the CDR3 is TGTGCCAGCAGCCTGTCCCAGGTGCCCTCCTACGAGCAGTACTTC. Translating it yields CASSLSQVPSYEQYF. This chain uses TRBV11-2 with TRBJ2-7; D unclear. V shed 5 bases and J shed 0 bases, with 14 bases lying between them. The CDR3 totals 15 residues. Germline CDR1 and CDR2: SGHAT and FQNNGV.

The chain links TRBV28 to TRBJ1-1, with 9 positions matching TRBD1. The V gene's germline CDR1 is MDHEN and CDR2 SYDVKM. The CDR3 is made up of 17 amino acids. After removal of 8 bases from V and 0 bases from J, the junction contained 13 bases not matched to a gene. This CDR3 is CASFPSTGTGMNTEAFF. In DNA, the CDR3 is TGTGCCAGCTTCCCCTCGACCGGGACAGGGATGAACACTGAAGCTTTCTTT.

The V call is TRBV11-2, the J call TRBJ2-7, with D hard to call. The CDR3 has 15 amino acids. The germline CDR1 and CDR2 sequences are SGHAT and FQNNGV. V lost 7 bases and J 0 bases, leaving 16 bases between the germline ends. The CDR3 here is CASTHLNDGSYEQYF. The DNA of the CDR3 is TGTGCCAGCACCCACCTGAACGACGGCTCCTACGAGCAGTACTTC. Using reference TRBV11-2 and TRBJ2-7 for the parts outside the CDR3, the full variable domain is EAGVAQSPRYKIIEKRQSVAFWCNPISGHATLYWYQQILGQGPKLLIQFQNNGVVDDSQLPKDRFSAERLKGVDSTLKIQPAKLEDSAVYLCASTHLNDGSYEQYFGPGTRLTVT.

The chain uses TRBV11-1 and TRBJ2-3; 13 nucleotides match TRBD2. Unmatched junction bases numbered 5, after V lost 5 bases and J lost 6 bases. The CDR3 consists of 15 residues. Per germline, CDR1 SGHAT and CDR2 FQDESV (reference sequence). The CDR3 loop is CASSPGLAGPDTQYF. As DNA, the CDR3 is TGTGCCAGCAGCCCGGGACTAGCGGGACCTGATACGCAGTATTTT.

The rearrangement links TRBV10-3 to TRBJ2-6; 9 nucleotides line up with TRBD1. Germline V lookup: CDR1 ENHRY, CDR2 SYGVKD. V lost 5 bases, J lost 3 bases, and 8 bases stayed unmatched. This CDR3 has 17 residues. CDR3 in amino acids: CAISRTGGGVGANVLTF. In DNA, the CDR3 is TGTGCCATCAGTCGCACAGGGGGCGGTGTTGGGGCCAACGTCCTGACTTTC.

The chain recombines TRBV5-5 with TRBJ2-2; 9 nucleotides align to TRBD2. Looked up from germline, CDR1 is SGHKS and CDR2 is YYEKEE (reference sequence). J gave up 5 bases and V 2 bases, and 7 bases lay outside the gene matches. This CDR3 has 16 residues. CDR3 residues: CASSLLRAGGTGELFF. CDR3 sequence (DNA): TGTGCCAGCAGCTTATTGCGAGCGGGAGGAACCGGGGAGCTGTTTTTT.

The rearrangement joins TRBV6-1 to TRBJ2-7; maybe TRBD1 (6 bases). Trimming left V 2 bases short and J 2 bases short, with 13 bases between. The CDR3 length is 15 residues. Germline V gene sequence: CDR1 MNHNS, CDR2 SASEGT. CDR3 in DNA: TGTGCCAGCAGTGAATCCTGGGACATCCCCTACGAGCAGTACTTC. Translated, it gives CASSESWDIPYEQYF.

This sequence joins TRBV19 and TRBJ2-7; TRBD2 might be the D (6 bases). V shed 4 bases and J shed 2 bases, with 9 bases lying between them. The V gene's germline CDR1 is LNHDA and CDR2 SQIVND (reference sequence). The CDR3 sequence is 13 residues long. CDR3 nucleotides: TGTGCCAGTAGTACGGGGGAAACCTACGAGCAGTACTTC. Its translation is CASSTGETYEQYF.

This chain links TRBV10-3 with TRBJ2-5; D remains unclear. The J call may be wrong; the DNA end is better matched by TRBJ2-7. CDR3 length: 12 amino acids. Germline V CDR1 and CDR2: ENHRY, SYGVKD. Here the CDR3 reads CAISDHSNEQYF. The CDR3 DNA reads as TGTGCCATCAGTGATCATTCCAACGAGCAGTACTTC.

The chain combines TRBV28 with TRBJ2-5, with a weak D call TRBD2 (7 bases). This CDR3 is 15 amino acids long. V was clipped by 6 bases and J by 1 base, with 15 bases between them. From germline, CDR1 is MDHEN and CDR2 SYDVKM. CDR3 region: CASRLGGRIQETQYF. The DNA for the CDR3 is TGTGCCAGCAGGTTGGGGGGGCGCATCCAAGAGACCCAGTACTTC.

The chain uses TRBV5-1 and TRBJ1-3; the D gene is possibly TRBD1 (5 bases). Germline lookup yields CDR1 SGHRS and CDR2 YFSETQ. V was clipped by 4 bases and J by 0 bases, with 14 bases between them. This CDR3 is built from 16 residues. In nucleotides, the CDR3 is TGCGCCAGCAGCGCAAACCCGGGGCCCTCTGGAAACACCATATATTTT. Amino acids: CASSANPGPSGNTIYF.

The chain carries TRBV5-1 and TRBJ2-7; 11 bases are shared with TRBD1. CDR1 SGHRS and CDR2 YFSETQ come from the germline V gene. V was pared by 5 bases and J by 6 bases, with 10 bases of the junction left unmatched. This CDR3 has 15 amino acids. CDR3 in DNA: TGCGCCAGCAGTTCCAGCGGACAGGGGGCATTCGAGCAGTACTTC. It specifies CASSSSGQGAFEQYF.

The rearrangement uses TRBV5-1 and TRBJ2-1, with D perhaps TRBD1 or TRBD2 (5 bases each). V dropped 3 bases and J dropped 2 bases, with 21 bases sitting between them. The CDR3 covers 18 residues. From germline, CDR1 is SGHRS and CDR2 YFSETQ. The DNA of the CDR3 is TGCGCCAGCAGCTCGCGTGGACCGGGGCCAGGCCCCTACAATGAGCAGTTCTTC. It codes for CASSSRGPGPGPYNEQFF.

This chain joins TRBV30 and TRBJ2-3; tentatively, D is TRBD1 (7 bases). Germline CDR1 reads GTSNPN; CDR2 reads SVGIG (reference sequence). The CDR3 is 18 residues long. V was trimmed by 3 bases and J by 4 bases, leaving 26 bases between them. The CDR3 protein is CAWSRGALSGGLADTQYF. The CDR3 bases are TGTGCCTGGAGCAGGGGGGCACTTAGCGGAGGGTTGGCAGATACGCAGTATTTT.

V is TRBV5-1 and J is TRBJ2-7, with D unresolved. The V and J ends lost 2 bases and 2 bases respectively, with 8 bases between them. The germline V gene has CDR1 SGHRS and CDR2 YFSETQ. The CDR3 is 13 amino acids. The CDR3 coding sequence is TGCGCCAGCAGCTTAGGATCTGCCTACGAGCAGTACTTC. Its translation is CASSLGSAYEQYF.

J is TRBJ2-7 and V is TRBV19; 10 positions agree with TRBD1. Germline loops: CDR1 LNHDA, CDR2 SQIVND (reference sequence). CDR3 size: 15 residues. With 4 bases clipped from V and 5 bases from J, the junction kept 8 bases outside the gene matches. The CDR3 DNA follows: TGTGCCAGTAGTACCGACAGGGGGCGAAGGAACGAGCAGTACTTC. The encoded protein is CASSTDRGRRNEQYF.